These T cell receptor beta chains were read from a single sample in a study of cytomegalovirus exposure and HLA in healthy donors. Using immunoSEQ multiplex PCR, the repertoire was profiled, and TCRdb retains in-frame clones only, with some absent. The data contain some 220,000 clones, around 83% of them singletons. The material sequenced was PBMCs. These receptors originate from a girl aged 2-15 years in good health and CMV-seronegative. The CDR3 runs from the conserved cysteine through the conserved F or W. The D gene is left open where the match is weak. Size is omitted from some rows. Given values are once, few, many or a class for expanded clones.

d_gene,abundance,v_gene,j_gene,CDR3aa,CDR3nt
.,once,TRBV5-1,TRBJ1-6,CASSPRENNSPLHF,TGCGCCAGCAGCCCAAGAGAAAATAATTCACCCCTCCACTTT
.,few,TRBV7-6,TRBJ2-7,CASSESAMVYEQYF,TGTGCCAGCAGCGAATCCGCGATGGTTTACGAGCAGTACTTC
TRBD2,.,TRBV6-6,TRBJ2-1,CASSRLGLAAYNEQFF,TGTGCCAGCAGCCGACTCGGACTAGCGGCCTACAATGAGCAGTTCTTC
.,.,TRBV15,TRBJ1-2,CATSRVTGYGGYTF,TGTGCCACCAGCAGGGTTACAGGGTACGGTGGCTACACCTTC
TRBD1,.,TRBV11-1,TRBJ2-7,CASRPTDRGKTYEQYF,TGTGCCAGCAGGCCAACTGACAGGGGGAAGACCTACGAGCAGTACTTC
.,.,TRBV5-1,TRBJ2-3,CASSLRGILDTQYF,TGCGCCAGCAGCCTCCGGGGGATCTTAGATACGCAGTATTTT
TRBD2,.,TRBV10-3,TRBJ2-1,CAITRGGDEQFF,TGTGCCATCACACGGGGGGGAGATGAGCAGTTCTTC
.,.,TRBV2,TRBJ2-7,CARGGGPYEQYF,TGTGCCAGAGGGGGGGGGCCCTACGAGCAGTACTTC
.,once,TRBV11-2,TRBJ2-5,CASSLGGQETQYF,TGTGCCAGCAGCTTAGGAGGGCAAGAGACCCAGTACTTC
.,.,TRBV30,TRBJ2-2,CAWSARLNTGELFF,TGTGCCTGGAGTGCCAGACTAAACACCGGGGAGCTGTTTTTT
.,.,TRBV19,TRBJ1-2,CASNGDGRIYGYTF,TGTGCCAGTAATGGCGACGGGAGGATCTATGGCTACACCTTC
.,.,TRBV2,TRBJ2-2,CASNRFAGELFF,TGTGCCAGCAATCGGTTTGCCGGGGAGCTGTTTTTT
.,.,TRBV29-1,TRBJ1-2,CSVRGGWLQEGGYTF,TGCAGCGTACGAGGAGGATGGCTCCAAGAGGGTGGCTACACCTTC
.,.,TRBV29-1,TRBJ1-4,CSVAIGGTNEKLFF,TGCAGCGTTGCGATCGGGGGAACAAATGAAAAACTGTTTTTT
.,.,TRBV27,TRBJ1-2,CASSFGPANYGYTF,TGTGCCAGCAGTTTTGGTCCAGCTAACTATGGCTACACCTTC
.,.,TRBV19,TRBJ2-1,CASSITRFNEQFF,TGTGCCAGTAGTATTACGCGATTCAATGAGCAGTTCTTC
.,.,TRBV14,TRBJ2-7,CASSQVTGDEQYF,TGTGCCAGCAGCCAAGTCACGGGTGACGAGCAGTACTTC
.,.,TRBV2,TRBJ2-3,CASKSSGTDTQYF,TGTGCCAGCAAGTCTAGCGGCACAGATACGCAGTATTTT